A selection of T cell receptor beta chains follows, all from one sample in a study of CD4 T cells in relation to SARS-CoV-2 and coronaviruses. The data were produced by immunoSEQ multiplex PCR, yet TCRdb's version contains in-frame clones alone and is incomplete. The sample shows approximately 50,000 clones, 92% of them seen only once. The sample comprised naive CD4+ T cells from PBMCs. The source of these receptors is an adult with COVID-19. CDR3s leave out the opening cysteine and the closing phenylalanine or tryptophan. Each record gives: V gene, D gene, CDR3 protein. D genes are given only for firm matches.

v_gene: TRBV18; d_gene: TRBD1; CDR3aa: ASSPQKAGTGTYEQY
v_gene: TRBV5-1; d_gene: -; CDR3aa: ASSLRRSPAEQY
v_gene: TRBV11-2; d_gene: TRBD2; CDR3aa: ASSLVGLADQETQY
v_gene: TRBV4-3; d_gene: TRBD2; CDR3aa: ASSRTFDLGTNSGWEQY
v_gene: TRBV27; d_gene: TRBD2; CDR3aa: ASSLLLAGGPGTQY
v_gene: TRBV30; d_gene: -; CDR3aa: AWSRAGVGQPQH
v_gene: TRBV29-1; d_gene: TRBD1; CDR3aa: SCLEGAPNYEQY
v_gene: TRBV5-1; d_gene: TRBD1; CDR3aa: ASSLAGQGFYEQY
v_gene: TRBV7-8; d_gene: TRBD1; CDR3aa: ASSPRATGGNSYNEQF
v_gene: TRBV11-1; d_gene: TRBD1; CDR3aa: ASSLTGLVSYEQY
v_gene: TRBV13; d_gene: -; CDR3aa: ASSSSRGYEQY
v_gene: TRBV5-5; d_gene: -; CDR3aa: ASSRDPQETQY
v_gene: TRBV12-3/TRBV12-4; d_gene: -; CDR3aa: ASSFDRGNTIY
v_gene: TRBV7-9; d_gene: -; CDR3aa: ASSKGLPRLAQY
v_gene: TRBV5-1; d_gene: -; CDR3aa: ASGFVANTGELF
v_gene: TRBV5-6; d_gene: -; CDR3aa: ATGNFQETQY
v_gene: TRBV2; d_gene: -; CDR3aa: ASSVRVQYNEQF
v_gene: TRBV7-8; d_gene: TRBD2; CDR3aa: ASSLGSGTYEQY
v_gene: TRBV28; d_gene: -; CDR3aa: ASSPSGTPNQPQH
v_gene: TRBV10-3; d_gene: TRBD2; CDR3aa: AISAERELDEQF
v_gene: TRBV28; d_gene: -; CDR3aa: ASSLASSGYT
v_gene: TRBV5-1; d_gene: -; CDR3aa: ASSLATDAYGYT
v_gene: TRBV5-4; d_gene: TRBD2; CDR3aa: ASSLWKAGSRPTYEQY
v_gene: TRBV5-6; d_gene: TRBD2; CDR3aa: ASSRPRGGETQY
v_gene: TRBV3-1/TRBV3-2; d_gene: TRBD2; CDR3aa: ASSQGWGRTSYNEQF
v_gene: TRBV5-1; d_gene: -; CDR3aa: ASSSEQQRYNEQF
v_gene: TRBV6-5; d_gene: -; CDR3aa: ASSYSIRNNQPQH
v_gene: TRBV2; d_gene: -; CDR3aa: ASSEGVYGYT
v_gene: TRBV2; d_gene: -; CDR3aa: ASKGVLLGIGELF
v_gene: TRBV3-1/TRBV3-2; d_gene: -; CDR3aa: ASSLDTEFSPLH
v_gene: TRBV10-3; d_gene: TRBD1; CDR3aa: ATGQGAYNEQF
v_gene: TRBV6-5; d_gene: TRBD1; CDR3aa: ASSLPGTGGRNEQF
v_gene: TRBV10-3; d_gene: TRBD2; CDR3aa: AISGTSGSDTQY
v_gene: TRBV7-3; d_gene: -; CDR3aa: ASSSNLGGNEKLF
v_gene: TRBV28; d_gene: TRBD1; CDR3aa: ASSTDRDTEAF
v_gene: TRBV11-2; d_gene: TRBD2; CDR3aa: ASSLEASFGRGVRTDTQY
v_gene: TRBV6-5; d_gene: -; CDR3aa: ASKRLYEQY
v_gene: TRBV24-1; d_gene: -; CDR3aa: ATGQDGDEQF
v_gene: TRBV6-5; d_gene: TRBD1; CDR3aa: ASSYSTGKQF
v_gene: TRBV9; d_gene: TRBD2; CDR3aa: ASSQGLAGGPFYNEQF
v_gene: TRBV6-4; d_gene: TRBD1; CDR3aa: ASSPGTVYEQY
v_gene: TRBV11-2; d_gene: -; CDR3aa: ASSLVGPGVGYT
v_gene: TRBV5-1; d_gene: -; CDR3aa: ASSFGEDTEAF
v_gene: TRBV7-2; d_gene: -; CDR3aa: ASSLAQGGNQPQH
v_gene: TRBV6-5; d_gene: -; CDR3aa: ASGEGSGNTIY
v_gene: TRBV10-1; d_gene: TRBD1; CDR3aa: ASRPGTGGGGEQF
v_gene: TRBV19; d_gene: -; CDR3aa: ASATGNRKLF
v_gene: TRBV4-2; d_gene: -; CDR3aa: ASSQVAFYEQF
v_gene: TRBV4-3; d_gene: -; CDR3aa: ASSQDSGYNEQF
v_gene: TRBV27; d_gene: -; CDR3aa: ASSTFRGEGWGSPLH
v_gene: TRBV7-2; d_gene: TRBD1; CDR3aa: ASSLDRGSYEQY
v_gene: TRBV7-9; d_gene: -; CDR3aa: ASSFYEGTALH
v_gene: TRBV5-4; d_gene: TRBD2; CDR3aa: ASSVRSGENTGELF
v_gene: TRBV14; d_gene: TRBD2; CDR3aa: ASSQTSGRNEQF
v_gene: TRBV4-1; d_gene: -; CDR3aa: ASSQDGRQPQH
v_gene: TRBV19; d_gene: -; CDR3aa: ASSITRNEQF
v_gene: TRBV7-9; d_gene: TRBD2; CDR3aa: ASSLVLAGLLEQY
v_gene: TRBV24-1; d_gene: -; CDR3aa: ATSVEQGGTGELF
v_gene: TRBV7-9; d_gene: -; CDR3aa: ASSLGTEGNTIY